The 6 T cell receptor beta chains below were found in one sample sequenced in a study of blood T cell repertoires in COVID-19 (TCRdb year 2020). The library relied on the immunoSEQ multiplex PCR assay. Drawn from immuneACCESS, this table holds only the in-frame rearrangements with V and J called that TCRdb kept. Clones are partly lost; checked studies trace under half to an unresolved V gene and leave the rest unexplained. In all, the sample holds a few hundred thousand clones, and 75% to 90% of those were seen once. The ten most abundant clones make up over 0.95% of the sample. The sequenced sample consisted of PBMCs or T cells enriched from blood (not recorded which). These receptors originate from a young man who had recovered from COVID-19.

V usage is TRBV27 and J usage is TRBJ1-1; TRBD1 matches at 9 bases. Germline CDR1 MNHEY, CDR2 SMNVEV (reference sequence). This CDR3 is 15 amino acids long. V lost 4 bases and J lost 3; bases outside the gene matches: 6. CDR3 coding DNA: TGTGCCAGCAGTTCCGGACAGGGGTGGTACACTGAAGCTTTCTTT. Protein sequence: CASSSGQGWYTEAFF.

The V and J genes are TRBV5-1 and TRBJ1-4, with D hard to call. Trimming took off 2 bases at V and 5 bases at J, with 16 bases between the two ends. Germline V lookup: CDR1 SGHRS, CDR2 YFSETQ. The CDR3 totals 16 residues. CDR3 in amino acids: CASSLGSGRKNEKLFF. The CDR3 DNA reads as TGCGCCAGCAGCTTAGGGAGCGGCAGAAAGAATGAAAAACTGTTTTTT.

This rearrangement joins TRBV5-4 to TRBJ1-4; 7 positions agree with TRBD1. After removal of 4 bases from V and 8 bases from J, the junction contained 2 bases not matched to a gene. Germline V gene sequence: CDR1 SGHNT, CDR2 YYREEE (reference sequence). This CDR3 contains 12 residues. The CDR3 nucleotides are TGTGCCAGCAGCCGGGACAGAGAAAAACTGTTTTTT. Its protein product is CASSRDREKLFF.

This clone came up once. J is TRBJ1-1 and V is TRBV18; no clear D gene. The CDR3 is made up of 16 amino acids. With 7 bases removed from V and 1 base from J, the gap between germline ends came to 19 bases. From germline, CDR1 is KGHSH and CDR2 LQKENI. The CDR3 DNA follows: TGTGCCAGCTACCCCGGAGGCGTTGAAGGGAACACTGAAGCTTTCTTT. Encoded protein: CASYPGGVEGNTEAFF.

The rearrangement joins TRBV9 to TRBJ2-7; D is uncertain. The CDR3 consists of 15 residues. Per the germline V gene, CDR1 is SGDLS and CDR2 is YYNGEE. V was trimmed by 0 bases and J by 0 bases, leaving 10 bases between them. This CDR3 reads CASSVGSASSYEQYF. CDR3 coding DNA: TGTGCCAGCAGCGTAGGGTCCGCGAGCTCCTACGAGCAGTACTTC.

The chain joins TRBV6-2 or TRBV6-3 to TRBJ1-2; TRBD1 matches at 10 bases. The CDR3 contains 16 residues. V shed 0 bases and J 2 bases; nucleotides not matched to a gene: 3. Germline V gene sequence: CDR1 MNHEY, CDR2 SVGEGT. DNA for the CDR3: TGTGCCAGCAGTTACTCGCAGACAGGGGGCAACTATGGCTACACCTTC. Encoded protein: CASSYSQTGGNYGYTF.